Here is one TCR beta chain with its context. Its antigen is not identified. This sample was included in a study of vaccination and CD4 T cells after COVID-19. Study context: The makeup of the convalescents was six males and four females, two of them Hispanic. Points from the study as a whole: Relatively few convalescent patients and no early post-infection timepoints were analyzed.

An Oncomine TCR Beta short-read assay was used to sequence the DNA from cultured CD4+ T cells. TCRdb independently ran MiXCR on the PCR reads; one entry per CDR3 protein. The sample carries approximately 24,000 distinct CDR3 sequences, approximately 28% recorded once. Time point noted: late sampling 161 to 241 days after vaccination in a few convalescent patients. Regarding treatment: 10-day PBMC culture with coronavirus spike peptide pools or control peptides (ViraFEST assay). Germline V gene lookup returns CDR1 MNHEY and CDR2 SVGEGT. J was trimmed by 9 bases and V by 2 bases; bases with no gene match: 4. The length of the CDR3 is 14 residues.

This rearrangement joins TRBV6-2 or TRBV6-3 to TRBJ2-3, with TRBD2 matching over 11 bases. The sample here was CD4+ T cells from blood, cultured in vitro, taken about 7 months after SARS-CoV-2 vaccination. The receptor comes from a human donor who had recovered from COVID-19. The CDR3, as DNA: TGTGCCAGCAGTTACGTAGCGGGAGGGCGGACGCAGTATTTT. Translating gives CASSYVAGGRTQYF.